A selection of T cell receptor beta chains follows, all from one sample in a study of OX40 agonist ivuxolimab in advanced cancers. Clones were sequenced by immunoSEQ multiplex PCR, and TCRdb holds only the in-frame ones, with some missing. The top ten clones hold 0.9% to 1.2% of a sample with around 140,000 clones, 85% to 95% of them seen once. The source material was CD4+ or CD8+ T cells sorted from blood, sampled in a trial of the OX40 agonist ivuxolimab. The receptor source for this set is an adult with an advanced solid tumor such as melanoma, head and neck, liver or kidney cancer. Each CDR3 is given with its conserved first and last residue. A D gene is named only where the DNA matches it firmly. A clone size is listed for some rows: how often the clone was seen (once, few, many), or a class if it is expanded.

J gene | clone size | CDR3 length | V gene | D gene | CDR3 protein | CDR3 DNA
TRBJ1-1 | NA | 13 | TRBV6-5 | NA | CASSYDGDTEAFF | TGTGCCAGCAGTTATGACGGGGACACTGAAGCTTTCTTT
TRBJ2-2 | NA | 15 | TRBV28 | NA | CASSLAPEVTGELFF | TGTGCCAGCAGTCTCGCCCCTGAAGTTACCGGGGAGCTGTTTTTT
TRBJ1-2 | NA | 14 | TRBV7-2 | NA | CASSLLGVGYGYTF | TGTGCCAGCAGCTTATTAGGGGTAGGCTATGGCTACACCTTC
TRBJ1-2 | NA | 13 | TRBV19 | TRBD1 | CASTRGQGYGYTF | TGTGCCAGTACCCGCGGACAGGGCTATGGCTACACCTTC
TRBJ1-2 | NA | 14 | TRBV10-3 | NA | CAISESGQLYGYTF | TGTGCCATCAGTGAGTCCGGACAGCTCTATGGCTACACCTTC
TRBJ2-5 | NA | 17 | TRBV19 | TRBD2 | CASSTTGTSWRRETQYF | TGTGCCAGTAGTACGACCGGGACTAGCTGGAGGAGGGAGACCCAGTACTTC
TRBJ2-5 | once | 12 | TRBV9 | NA | CASSVGRETQYF | TGTGCCAGCAGCGTAGGGAGGGAGACCCAGTACTTC
TRBJ2-3 | NA | 16 | TRBV11-3 | TRBD2 | CASSQRTSVFPDTQYF | TGTGCCAGCAGCCAACGGACTAGCGTATTCCCAGATACGCAGTATTTT
TRBJ2-3 | once | 14 | TRBV7-9 | TRBD1 | CASSGTDYLDTQYF | TGTGCCAGCAGCGGGACAGACTACCTAGATACGCAGTATTTT
TRBJ1-5 | NA | 16 | TRBV19 | NA | CASSTLRTGGWQPQHF | TGTGCCAGTAGTACCCTGCGTACGGGAGGTTGGCAGCCCCAGCATTTT